This T cell receptor beta chain was documented in a study of cytomegalovirus exposure and HLA in healthy donors. The PCR ran on 60 Vbeta and 13 Jbeta primers. The data were produced by immunoSEQ multiplex PCR, yet TCRdb's version contains in-frame clones alone and is incomplete. The table lists 60,000 to 85,000 clones, around 81% of them singletons. Germline V lookup: CDR1 SGHRS, CDR2 YFSETQ. This CDR3 region has 15 residues. The V end was cut by 6 bases, the J end by 1 base, with 16 bases between. This receptor was taken from a man in his forties in good health and CMV-seronegative. The V gene is TRBV5-1, the J gene TRBJ2-5; maybe TRBD2 (5 bases). Sequenced sample: PBMCs. This CDR3 is CASKFLAGIQETQYF. In nucleotides, the CDR3 is TGCGCCAGCAAATTTTTGGCGGGTATCCAAGAGACCCAGTACTTC.